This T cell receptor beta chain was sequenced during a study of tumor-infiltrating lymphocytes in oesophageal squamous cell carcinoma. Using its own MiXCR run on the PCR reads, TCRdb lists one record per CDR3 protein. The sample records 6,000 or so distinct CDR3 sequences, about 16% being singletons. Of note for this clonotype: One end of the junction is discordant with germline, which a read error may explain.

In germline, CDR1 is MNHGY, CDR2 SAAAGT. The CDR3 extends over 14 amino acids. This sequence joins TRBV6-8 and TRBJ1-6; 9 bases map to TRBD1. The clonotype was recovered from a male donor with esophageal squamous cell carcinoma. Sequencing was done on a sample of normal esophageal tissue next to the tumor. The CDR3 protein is CASSSPGQGHEQYF. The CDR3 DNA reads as TGTGCCAGCAGTTCGCCGGGACAGGGCCACGAGCAGTACTTT.